Following are 11 T cell receptor beta chains from one sample sequenced in a study of shared clonotypes between healthy human individuals. The method was immunoSEQ multiplex PCR; TCRdb's version includes in-frame clones alone and lacks a portion of them. The table lists about 2.3 million clones, about nine tenths of them singletons, with roughly 0.34% in the top ten. Material: naive CD4+ T cells from PBMCs. Indicated subset: CD45RA+ positively selected. The receptor source for this set is a young man in good health. Some clones in this sample may be carry-over from other donors' samples.

In nucleotides, the CDR3 is TGCGCCAGCGCCGAGGTGGTGGGTTGGGAACAGCAGTACTTC. The encoded protein is CASAEVVGWEQQYF. The chain links TRBV5-1 to TRBJ2-7; D is unclear. Germline values: CDR1 SGHRS, CDR2 YFSETQ. The CDR3 covers 14 residues. V was shortened by 7 bases and J by 8 bases, with 22 bases between the two germline ends.

The chain carries TRBV5-6 and TRBJ1-1; 7 nucleotides agree with TRBD1. CDR1 SGHDT and CDR2 YYEEEE come from the germline V gene. V was pared by 3 bases and J by 1 base, with 9 bases of the junction left unmatched. The CDR3 length is 16 residues. The CDR3 region is CASSSGQAFANTEAFF. Written as DNA, the CDR3 is TGTGCCAGCAGCTCAGGACAGGCCTTCGCGAACACTGAAGCTTTCTTT.

A note on this clone: This same CDR3 is encoded by further DNA sequences in the sample. The chain joins TRBV5-1 to TRBJ2-5, with D tentatively TRBD2 (6 bases). CDR3 length: 16 amino acids. Trimming removed 0 bases from V and 0 bases from J, with 12 bases in between. Per the germline V gene, CDR1 is SGHRS and CDR2 is YFSETQ. The CDR3: CASSLVGLRYQETQYF. For the CDR3, the DNA is TGCGCCAGCAGCTTGGTGGGACTCCGGTACCAAGAGACCCAGTACTTC.

The chain uses TRBV2 and TRBJ2-5, with TRBD2 identical over 9 bases. The germline V gene has CDR1 SNHLY and CDR2 FYNNEI. The CDR3 length is 13 residues. The trim removed 7 bases at V and 9 bases at J, leaving 9 bases unmatched. The CDR3 sequence: CASTAQREAPQYF. In nucleotides, the CDR3 is TGTGCCAGCACAGCCCAGCGGGAGGCGCCCCAGTACTTC.

This clone appeared a few times. The sample carries other DNA sequences with the same CDR3. The chain employs TRBV20-1 and TRBJ2-5; D is unclear. The CDR3 extends over 11 amino acids. Per the germline V gene, CDR1 is DFQATT and CDR2 is SNEGSKA (reference sequence). V was pared by 3 bases and J by 3 bases, with 5 bases between. The CDR3, as DNA: TGCAGTGCTAGCCGGGAAGAGACCCAGTACTTC. This gives the protein CSASREETQYF.

V is TRBV6-6 and J is TRBJ2-1, with 9 bases matching TRBD2. The junction had 4 bases not matched to a gene; V was cut back by 5 bases and J by 8 bases. The CDR3 spans 13 residues. Germline assignment: CDR1 MNHNY and CDR2 SVGAGI (reference sequence). The CDR3 loop is CASSRLADDEQFF. CDR3 nucleotide sequence: TGTGCCAGCAGTCGACTAGCGGACGATGAGCAGTTCTTC.

This clone occurred once. This sequence joins TRBV19 and TRBJ2-3; 8 bases agree with TRBD2. The V and J ends lost 3 bases and 2 bases, in that order; junction bases with no gene match: 7. Per the germline V gene, CDR1 is LNHDA and CDR2 is SQIVND (reference sequence). The CDR3 length is 16 residues. The CDR3 coding sequence is TGTGCCAGTAGTATGTCATTAGCGGGGATCACAGATACGCAGTATTTT. Translated, it gives CASSMSLAGITDTQYF.

For this clone: Within the sample, other DNA sequences also encode this same CDR3. V and J are TRBV20-1 and TRBJ2-1, with a tentative D call TRBD2 (6 bases). The CDR3 consists of 11 residues. Germline loops: CDR1 DFQATT, CDR2 SNEGSKA (reference sequence). Trimming cost V 3 bases and J 8 bases, with 8 bases left between them. CDR3 DNA sequence: TGCAGTGCTAGGCGGGACTATGAGCAGTTCTTC. Amino acids: CSARRDYEQFF.

This chain connects TRBV9 to TRBJ2-1; D is ambiguous. The CDR3 runs 13 residues. The germline V gene has CDR1 SGDLS and CDR2 YYNGEE. Trimming cost V 7 bases and J 0 bases, with 8 bases left between them. CDR3 amino acids: CASGLDSYNEQFF. The CDR3, as DNA: TGTGCCAGCGGCCTCGACTCCTACAATGAGCAGTTCTTC.

The chain links TRBV28 to TRBJ1-3, with D tentatively TRBD1 (5 bases). Trimming removed 2 bases at V and 2 bases at J, with 13 bases between. CDR3 size: 16 residues. Germline V gene lookup returns CDR1 MDHEN and CDR2 SYDVKM. The CDR3 DNA is TGTGCCAGCAGTTTAAGAGGAGGGGCGCCTGGAAACACCATATATTTT. Translation gives CASSLRGGAPGNTIYF.

The chain employs TRBV30 and TRBJ1-3; 7 nucleotides agree with TRBD1. J was trimmed by 3 bases and V by 3 bases; bases with no gene match: 14. The CDR3 is made up of 17 amino acids. Germline loops: CDR1 GTSNPN, CDR2 SVGIG (reference sequence). The CDR3 reads CAWRRQGTLVFGNTIYF. The CDR3 region has the DNA TGTGCCTGGAGGAGACAGGGAACTCTGGTCTTTGGAAACACCATATATTTT.